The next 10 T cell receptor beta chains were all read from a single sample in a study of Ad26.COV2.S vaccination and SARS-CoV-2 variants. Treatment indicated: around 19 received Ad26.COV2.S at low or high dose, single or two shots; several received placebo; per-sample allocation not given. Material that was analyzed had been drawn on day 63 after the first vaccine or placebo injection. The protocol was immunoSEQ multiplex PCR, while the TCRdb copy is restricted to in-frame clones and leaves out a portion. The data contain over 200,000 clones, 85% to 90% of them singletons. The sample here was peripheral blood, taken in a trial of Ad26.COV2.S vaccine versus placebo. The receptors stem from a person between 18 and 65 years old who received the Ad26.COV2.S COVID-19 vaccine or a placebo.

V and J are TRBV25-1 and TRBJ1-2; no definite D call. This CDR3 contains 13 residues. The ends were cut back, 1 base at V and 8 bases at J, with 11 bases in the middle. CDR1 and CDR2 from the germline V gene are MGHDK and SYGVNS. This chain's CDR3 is CASSESVGSGYTF. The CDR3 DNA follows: TGTGCCAGCAGTGAATCCGTAGGGTCCGGCTACACCTTC.

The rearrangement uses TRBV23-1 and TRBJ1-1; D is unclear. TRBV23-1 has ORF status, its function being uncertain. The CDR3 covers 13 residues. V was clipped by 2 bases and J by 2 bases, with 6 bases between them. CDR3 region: CASSQQENTEAFF. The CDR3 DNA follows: TGCGCCAGCAGTCAACAGGAAAACACTGAAGCTTTCTTT.

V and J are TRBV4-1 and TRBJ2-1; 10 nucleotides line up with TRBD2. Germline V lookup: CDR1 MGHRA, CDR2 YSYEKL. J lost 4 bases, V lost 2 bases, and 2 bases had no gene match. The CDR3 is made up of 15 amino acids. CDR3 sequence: CASSQRTSGYNEQFF. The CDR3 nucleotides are TGCGCCAGCAGCCAACGGACTAGCGGATACAATGAGCAGTTCTTC.

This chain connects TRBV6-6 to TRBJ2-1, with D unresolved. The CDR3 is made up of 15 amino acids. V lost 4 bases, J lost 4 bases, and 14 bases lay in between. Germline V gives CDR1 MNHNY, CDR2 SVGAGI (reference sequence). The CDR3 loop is CASSSLLQEYNEQFF. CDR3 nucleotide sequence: TGTGCCAGCAGTTCCCTTTTACAAGAATACAATGAGCAGTTCTTC.

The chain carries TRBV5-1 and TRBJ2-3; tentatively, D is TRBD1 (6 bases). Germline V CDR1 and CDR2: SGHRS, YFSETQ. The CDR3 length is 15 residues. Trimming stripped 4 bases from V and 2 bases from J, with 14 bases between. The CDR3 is CASSPRDILTDTQYF. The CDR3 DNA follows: TGCGCCAGCAGCCCCAGGGACATACTCACAGATACGCAGTATTTT. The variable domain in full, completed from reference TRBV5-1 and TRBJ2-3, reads KAGVTQTPRYLIKTRGQQVTLSCSPISGHRSVSWYQQTPGQGLQFLFEYFSETQRNKGNFPGRFSGRQFSNSRSEMNVSTLELGDSALYLCASSPRDILTDTQYFGPGTRLTVL.

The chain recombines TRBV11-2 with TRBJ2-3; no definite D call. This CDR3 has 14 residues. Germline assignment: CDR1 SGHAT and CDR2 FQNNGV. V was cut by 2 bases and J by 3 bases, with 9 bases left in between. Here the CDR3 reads CASSLYGVTDTQYF. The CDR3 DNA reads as TGTGCCAGCAGCTTATATGGGGTAACAGATACGCAGTATTTT.

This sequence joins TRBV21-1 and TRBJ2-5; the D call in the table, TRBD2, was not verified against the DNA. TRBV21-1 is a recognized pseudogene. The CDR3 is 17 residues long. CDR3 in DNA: TGTGCCAGCAGCAAAAGGCTAGCGGGAGAGAAGCAAGAGACCCAGTACTTC. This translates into CASSKRLAGEKQETQYF.

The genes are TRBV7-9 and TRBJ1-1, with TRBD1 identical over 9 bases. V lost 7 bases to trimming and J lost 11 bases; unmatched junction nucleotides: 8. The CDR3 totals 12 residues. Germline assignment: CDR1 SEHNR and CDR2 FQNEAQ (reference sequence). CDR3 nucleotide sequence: TGTGCCAGCAACCTACAGGGGGCGGGTGCTTTCTTT. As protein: CASNLQGAGAFF.

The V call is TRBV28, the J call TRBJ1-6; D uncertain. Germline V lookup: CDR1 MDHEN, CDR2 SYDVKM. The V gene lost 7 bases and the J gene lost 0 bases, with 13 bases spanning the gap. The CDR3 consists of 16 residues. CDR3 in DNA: TGTGCCAGCACCCAGCCCATGAGCTCCTATAATTCACCCCTCCACTTT. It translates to CASTQPMSSYNSPLHF.

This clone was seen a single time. CDR3 in DNA: TGCAGCGTCGATGGCCGGGGAGGCTATGGCTACACCTTC. Encoded protein: CSVDGRGGYGYTF. The chain is built from TRBV29-1 and TRBJ1-2; D is undetermined. CDR3 size: 13 residues. Germline V gene data show CDR1 as SQVTM and CDR2 as ANQGSEA. Trimming took 6 bases from V and 4 from J, leaving 15 bases between them.